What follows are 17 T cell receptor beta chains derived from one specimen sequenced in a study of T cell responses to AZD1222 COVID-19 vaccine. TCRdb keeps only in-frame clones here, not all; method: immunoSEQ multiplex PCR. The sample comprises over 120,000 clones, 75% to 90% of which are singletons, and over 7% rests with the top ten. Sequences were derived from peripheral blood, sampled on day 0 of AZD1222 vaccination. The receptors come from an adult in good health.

The CDR3 region has the DNA TGTGCCAGCAGCGCCCGAAGCTCCACCGGGGAGCTGTTTTTT. Translating it yields CASSARSSTGELFF. The V call is TRBV9, the J call TRBJ2-2; D is unresolved. V lost 3 bases to trimming and J lost 4 bases, with 10 bases between them. This CDR3 spans 14 amino acids. Germline lookup yields CDR1 SGDLS and CDR2 YYNGEE. Supplemented by reference TRBV9 and TRBJ2-2, the full variable domain reads DSGVTQTPKHLITATGQRVTLRCSPRSGDLSVYWYQQSLDQGLQFLIQYYNGEERAKGNILERFSAQQFPDLHSELNLSSLELGDSALYFCASSARSSTGELFFGEGSRLTVL.

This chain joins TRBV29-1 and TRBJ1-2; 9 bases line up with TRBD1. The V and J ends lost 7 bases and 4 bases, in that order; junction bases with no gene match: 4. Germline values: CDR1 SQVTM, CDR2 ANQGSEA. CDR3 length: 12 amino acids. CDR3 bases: TGCAGCGCTGGGACAGGGAGCTATGGCTACACCTTC. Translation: CSAGTGSYGYTF.

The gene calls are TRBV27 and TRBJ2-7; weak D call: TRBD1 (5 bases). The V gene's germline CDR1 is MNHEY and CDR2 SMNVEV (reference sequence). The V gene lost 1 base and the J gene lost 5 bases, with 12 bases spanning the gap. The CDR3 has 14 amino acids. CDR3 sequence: CASSLWSGNDEQYF. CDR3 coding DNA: TGTGCCAGCAGTTTATGGTCAGGGAATGACGAGCAGTACTTC.

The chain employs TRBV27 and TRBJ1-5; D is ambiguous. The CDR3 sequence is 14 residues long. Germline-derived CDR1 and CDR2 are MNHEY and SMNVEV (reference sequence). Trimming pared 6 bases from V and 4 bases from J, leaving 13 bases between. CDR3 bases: TGTGCCAGCAGCCCAAGAATGGAGAATCAGCCCCAGCATTTT. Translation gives CASSPRMENQPQHF.

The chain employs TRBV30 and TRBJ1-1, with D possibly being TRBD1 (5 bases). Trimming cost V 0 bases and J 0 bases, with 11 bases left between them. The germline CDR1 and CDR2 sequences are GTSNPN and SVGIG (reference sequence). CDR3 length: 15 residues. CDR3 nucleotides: TGTGCCTGGAGTGTACAAGGGGTGCTGAACACTGAAGCTTTCTTT. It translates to CAWSVQGVLNTEAFF.

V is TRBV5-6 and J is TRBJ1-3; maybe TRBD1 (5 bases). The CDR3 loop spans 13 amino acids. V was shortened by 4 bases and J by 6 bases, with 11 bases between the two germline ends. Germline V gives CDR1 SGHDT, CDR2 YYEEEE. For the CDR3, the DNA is TGTGCCAGCAGCGAAACGGGGCAAAACACCATATATTTT. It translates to CASSETGQNTIYF.

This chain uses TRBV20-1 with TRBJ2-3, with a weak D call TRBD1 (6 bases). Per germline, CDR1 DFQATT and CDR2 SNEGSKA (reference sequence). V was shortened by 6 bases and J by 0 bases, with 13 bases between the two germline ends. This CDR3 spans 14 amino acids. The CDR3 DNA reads TGCAGTGCCAGTCCAGGGGCCAGCACAGATACGCAGTATTTT. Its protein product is CSASPGASTDTQYF.

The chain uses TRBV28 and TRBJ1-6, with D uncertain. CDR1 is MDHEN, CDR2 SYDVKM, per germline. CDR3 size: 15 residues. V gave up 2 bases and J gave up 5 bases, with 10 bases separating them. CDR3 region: CASSLGPLNNSPLHF. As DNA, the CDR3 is TGTGCCAGCAGTTTAGGACCGCTAAATAATTCACCCCTCCACTTT.

In DNA, the CDR3 is TGTGCCAGCAGCTTTCCAGGGGACGCTGAAAAACTGTTTTTT. It yields the protein CASSFPGDAEKLFF. This chain joins TRBV7-8 and TRBJ1-4; maybe TRBD1 (6 bases). Germline CDR1 reads SGHVS; CDR2 reads FQNEAQ. Trimming removed 3 bases at V and 7 bases at J, with 12 bases between. This CDR3 has 14 amino acids.

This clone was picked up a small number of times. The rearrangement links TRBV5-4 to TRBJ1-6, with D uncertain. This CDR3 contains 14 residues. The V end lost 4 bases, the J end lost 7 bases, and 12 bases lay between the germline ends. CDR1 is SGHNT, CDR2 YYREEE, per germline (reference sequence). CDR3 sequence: CASSGLGRNSPLHF. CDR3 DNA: TGTGCCAGCAGCGGCCTCGGGCGAAATTCACCCCTCCACTTT.

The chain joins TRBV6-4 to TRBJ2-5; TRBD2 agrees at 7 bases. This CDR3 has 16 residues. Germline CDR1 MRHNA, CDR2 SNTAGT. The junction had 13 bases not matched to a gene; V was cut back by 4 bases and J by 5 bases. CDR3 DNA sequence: TGTGCCAGCAGTGCCGGGGGACTACTCCCCGGGGAGACCCAGTACTTC. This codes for CASSAGGLLPGETQYF.

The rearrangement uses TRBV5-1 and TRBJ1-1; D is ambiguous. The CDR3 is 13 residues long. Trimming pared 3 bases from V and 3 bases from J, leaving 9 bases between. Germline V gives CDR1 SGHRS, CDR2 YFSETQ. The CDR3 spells CASSSGMDTEAFF. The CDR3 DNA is TGCGCCAGCAGCTCGGGGATGGACACTGAAGCTTTCTTT. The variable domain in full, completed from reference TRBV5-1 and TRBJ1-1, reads KAGVTQTPRYLIKTRGQQVTLSCSPISGHRSVSWYQQTPGQGLQFLFEYFSETQRNKGNFPGRFSGRQFSNSRSEMNVSTLELGDSALYLCASSSGMDTEAFFGQGTRLTVV.

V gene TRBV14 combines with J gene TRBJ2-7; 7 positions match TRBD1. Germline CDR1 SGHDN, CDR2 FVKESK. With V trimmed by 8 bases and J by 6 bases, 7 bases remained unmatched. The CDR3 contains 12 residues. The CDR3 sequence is CASQQGLSEQYF. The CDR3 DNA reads TGTGCCAGCCAACAGGGGCTCAGCGAGCAGTACTTC.

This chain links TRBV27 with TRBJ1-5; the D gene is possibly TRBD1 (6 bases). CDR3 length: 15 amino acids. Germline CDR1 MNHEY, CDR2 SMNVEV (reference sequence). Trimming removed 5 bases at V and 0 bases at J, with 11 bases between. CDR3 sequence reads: CASSPWTDSNQPQHF. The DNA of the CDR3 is TGTGCCAGCAGTCCCTGGACAGATAGCAATCAGCCCCAGCATTTT.

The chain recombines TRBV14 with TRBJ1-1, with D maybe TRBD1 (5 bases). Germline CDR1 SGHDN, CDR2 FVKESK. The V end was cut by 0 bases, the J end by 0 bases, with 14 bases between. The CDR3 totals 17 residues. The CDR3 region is CASSQDLGATMNTEAFF. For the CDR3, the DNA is TGTGCCAGCAGCCAAGATCTAGGGGCAACCATGAACACTGAAGCTTTCTTT.

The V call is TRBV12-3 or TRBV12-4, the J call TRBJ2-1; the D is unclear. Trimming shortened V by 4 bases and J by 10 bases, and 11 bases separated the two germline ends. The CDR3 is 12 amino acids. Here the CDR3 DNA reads TGTGCCAGCAGTTCCCCCTTGAGGGAGCAGTTCTTC. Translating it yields CASSSPLREQFF.

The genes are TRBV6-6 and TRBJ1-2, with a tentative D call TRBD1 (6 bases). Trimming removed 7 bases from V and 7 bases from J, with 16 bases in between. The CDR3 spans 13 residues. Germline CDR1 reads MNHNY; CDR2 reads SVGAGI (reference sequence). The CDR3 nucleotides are TGTGCCAGCACCGACAGGAAAGTGAGTGGCTACACCTTC. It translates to CASTDRKVSGYTF.